The clone carrying this TCR beta chain was observed a handful of times. These data are taken from a study of identical twins. TCRdb called the 5' RACE reads again in MiXCR, with one record for every CDR3 protein. Of under 300,000 distinct CDR3 sequences in the sample, 5.5% to 7.5% were seen once. The V end was cut by 1 base, the J end by 0 bases, with 11 bases between. Germline V lookup: CDR1 SGHNT, CDR2 YYREEE (reference sequence). CDR3 size: 17 residues. This same sample was also part of a study on T cells expressing NK-cell markers. That source reports: About 1.0-8% of CD8+ T cells in several donors belonged to dominant NKG2C+ clonotypes.

This clonotype was sampled from a woman aged 18-29 years in good health. The rearrangement uses TRBV5-4 and TRBJ1-6; D unclear. Sequencing was performed on CD8+ T cells sorted from blood. The CDR3 sequence is CASSLFTASSYNSPLHF. The CDR3 bases are TGTGCCAGCAGCTTGTTCACAGCCAGCTCCTATAATTCACCCCTCCACTTT.